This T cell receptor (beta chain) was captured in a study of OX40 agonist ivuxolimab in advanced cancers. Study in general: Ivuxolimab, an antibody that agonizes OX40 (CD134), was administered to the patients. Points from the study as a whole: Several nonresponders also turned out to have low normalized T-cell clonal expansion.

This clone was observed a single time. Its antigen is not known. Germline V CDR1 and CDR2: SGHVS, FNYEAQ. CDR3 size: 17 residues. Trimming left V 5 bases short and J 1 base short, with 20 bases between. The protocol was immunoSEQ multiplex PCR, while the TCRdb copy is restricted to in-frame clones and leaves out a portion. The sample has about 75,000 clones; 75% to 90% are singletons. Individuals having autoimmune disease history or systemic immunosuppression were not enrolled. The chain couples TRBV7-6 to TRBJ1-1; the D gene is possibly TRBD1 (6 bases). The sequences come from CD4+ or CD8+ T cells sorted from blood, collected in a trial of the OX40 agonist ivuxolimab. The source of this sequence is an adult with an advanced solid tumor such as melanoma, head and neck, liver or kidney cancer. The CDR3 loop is CASSLRGSGARNTEAFF. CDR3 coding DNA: TGTGCCAGCAGCCTTAGAGGCTCGGGGGCGCGGAACACTGAAGCTTTCTTT. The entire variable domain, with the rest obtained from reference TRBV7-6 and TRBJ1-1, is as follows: GAGVSQSPRYKVTKRGQDVALRCDPISGHVSLYWYRQALGQGPEFLTYFNYEAQQDKSGLPNDRFSAERPEGSISTLTIQRTEQRDSAMYRCASSLRGSGARNTEAFFGQGTRLTVV.